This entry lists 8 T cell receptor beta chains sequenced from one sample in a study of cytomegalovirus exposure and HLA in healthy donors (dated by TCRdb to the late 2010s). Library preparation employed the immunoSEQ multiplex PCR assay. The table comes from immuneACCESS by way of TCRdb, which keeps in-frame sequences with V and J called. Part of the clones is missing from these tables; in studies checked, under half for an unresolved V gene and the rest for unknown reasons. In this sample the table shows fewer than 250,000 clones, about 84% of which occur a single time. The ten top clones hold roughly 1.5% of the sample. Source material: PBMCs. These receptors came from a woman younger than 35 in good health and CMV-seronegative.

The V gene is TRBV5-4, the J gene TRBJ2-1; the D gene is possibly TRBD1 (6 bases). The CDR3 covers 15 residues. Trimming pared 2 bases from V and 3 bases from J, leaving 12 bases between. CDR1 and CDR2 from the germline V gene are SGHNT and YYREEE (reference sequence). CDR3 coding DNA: TGTGCCAGCAGCTTCCCGAAGGGGGTCTACAATGAGCAGTTCTTC. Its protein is CASSFPKGVYNEQFF.

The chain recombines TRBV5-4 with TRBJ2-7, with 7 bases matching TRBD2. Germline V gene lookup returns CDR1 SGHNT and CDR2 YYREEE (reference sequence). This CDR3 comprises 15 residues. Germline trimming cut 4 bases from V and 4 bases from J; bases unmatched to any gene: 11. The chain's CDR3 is CASSKTSSISYEQYF. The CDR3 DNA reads TGTGCCAGCAGCAAGACTAGCTCAATAAGTTACGAGCAGTACTTC.

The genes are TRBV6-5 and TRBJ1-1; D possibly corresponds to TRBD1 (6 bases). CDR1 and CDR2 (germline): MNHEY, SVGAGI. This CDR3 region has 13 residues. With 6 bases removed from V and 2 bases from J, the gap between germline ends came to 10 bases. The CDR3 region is CASRFRGNTEAFF. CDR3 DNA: TGTGCCAGCAGGTTCAGGGGCAACACTGAAGCTTTCTTT.

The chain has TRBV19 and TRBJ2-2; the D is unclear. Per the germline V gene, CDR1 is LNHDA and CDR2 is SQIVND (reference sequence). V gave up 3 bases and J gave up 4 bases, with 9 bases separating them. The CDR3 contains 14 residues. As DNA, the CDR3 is TGTGCCAGTAGTATGTTTGCCAGCACCGGGGAGCTGTTTTTT. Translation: CASSMFASTGELFF.

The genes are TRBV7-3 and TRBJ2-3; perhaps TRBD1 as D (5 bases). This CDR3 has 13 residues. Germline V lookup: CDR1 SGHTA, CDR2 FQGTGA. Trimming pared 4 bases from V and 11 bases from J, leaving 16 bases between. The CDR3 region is CASSSSGLGWQYF. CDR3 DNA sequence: TGTGCCAGCAGCTCTTCAGGGTTAGGCTGGCAGTATTTT.

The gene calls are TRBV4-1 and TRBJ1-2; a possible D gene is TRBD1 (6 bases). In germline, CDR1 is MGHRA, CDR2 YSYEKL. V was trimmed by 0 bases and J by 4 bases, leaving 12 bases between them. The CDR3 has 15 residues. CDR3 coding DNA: TGCGCCAGCAGCCAAGATCGGGGGGCGGCCTATGGCTACACCTTC. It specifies CASSQDRGAAYGYTF.

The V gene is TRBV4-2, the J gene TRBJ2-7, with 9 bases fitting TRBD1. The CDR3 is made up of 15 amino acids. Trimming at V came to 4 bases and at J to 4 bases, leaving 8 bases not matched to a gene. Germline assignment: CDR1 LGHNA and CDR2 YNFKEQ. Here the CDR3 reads CASSPRQGDGYEQYF. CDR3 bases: TGTGCCAGCAGCCCGCGACAGGGGGATGGGTACGAGCAGTACTTC.

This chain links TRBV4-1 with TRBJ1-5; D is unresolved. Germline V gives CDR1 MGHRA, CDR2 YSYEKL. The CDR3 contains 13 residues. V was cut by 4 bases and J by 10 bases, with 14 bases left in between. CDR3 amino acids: CASSLDRRDPQHF. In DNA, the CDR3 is TGCGCCAGCAGCCTGGACCGCCGGGATCCCCAGCATTTT.